What follows describes a single T cell receptor beta chain. Germline CDR1 SGHDN, CDR2 FVKESK. Trimming shortened V by 2 bases and J by 0 bases, and 2 bases separated the two germline ends. The CDR3 is 13 residues long. These data come from a study of blood T cell repertoires in COVID-19. Authors' data handling: Amplification of reference gene primers provided the estimated nucleated cell counts. Sequenced by immunoSEQ multiplex PCR; TCRdb stores in-frame clones only, minus some. V, J and clone size are taken as reported in that table, and D and trimming were inferred from the DNA itself. The sample shows about 670,000 clones, 80% to 90% of them seen only once.

This receptor was obtained from a woman aged 18-29 years with acute or convalescent COVID-19. The chain has TRBV14 and TRBJ1-5; D gene uncertain. Sequencing was carried out using peripheral blood. CDR3 residues: CASSQRSNQPQHF. CDR3 nucleotide sequence: TGTGCCAGCAGCCAACGTAGCAATCAGCCCCAGCATTTT.